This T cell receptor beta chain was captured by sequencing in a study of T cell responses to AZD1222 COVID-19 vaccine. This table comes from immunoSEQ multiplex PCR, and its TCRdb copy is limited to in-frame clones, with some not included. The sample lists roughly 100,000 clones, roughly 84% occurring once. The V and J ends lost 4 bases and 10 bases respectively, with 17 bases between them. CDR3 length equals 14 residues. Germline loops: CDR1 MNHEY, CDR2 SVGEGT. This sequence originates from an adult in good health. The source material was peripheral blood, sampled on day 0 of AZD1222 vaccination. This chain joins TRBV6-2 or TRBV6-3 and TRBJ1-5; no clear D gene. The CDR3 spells CASSLRGSSSPQHF. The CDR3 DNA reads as TGTGCCAGCAGTTTACGAGGGTCCTCATCCCCCCAGCATTTT.